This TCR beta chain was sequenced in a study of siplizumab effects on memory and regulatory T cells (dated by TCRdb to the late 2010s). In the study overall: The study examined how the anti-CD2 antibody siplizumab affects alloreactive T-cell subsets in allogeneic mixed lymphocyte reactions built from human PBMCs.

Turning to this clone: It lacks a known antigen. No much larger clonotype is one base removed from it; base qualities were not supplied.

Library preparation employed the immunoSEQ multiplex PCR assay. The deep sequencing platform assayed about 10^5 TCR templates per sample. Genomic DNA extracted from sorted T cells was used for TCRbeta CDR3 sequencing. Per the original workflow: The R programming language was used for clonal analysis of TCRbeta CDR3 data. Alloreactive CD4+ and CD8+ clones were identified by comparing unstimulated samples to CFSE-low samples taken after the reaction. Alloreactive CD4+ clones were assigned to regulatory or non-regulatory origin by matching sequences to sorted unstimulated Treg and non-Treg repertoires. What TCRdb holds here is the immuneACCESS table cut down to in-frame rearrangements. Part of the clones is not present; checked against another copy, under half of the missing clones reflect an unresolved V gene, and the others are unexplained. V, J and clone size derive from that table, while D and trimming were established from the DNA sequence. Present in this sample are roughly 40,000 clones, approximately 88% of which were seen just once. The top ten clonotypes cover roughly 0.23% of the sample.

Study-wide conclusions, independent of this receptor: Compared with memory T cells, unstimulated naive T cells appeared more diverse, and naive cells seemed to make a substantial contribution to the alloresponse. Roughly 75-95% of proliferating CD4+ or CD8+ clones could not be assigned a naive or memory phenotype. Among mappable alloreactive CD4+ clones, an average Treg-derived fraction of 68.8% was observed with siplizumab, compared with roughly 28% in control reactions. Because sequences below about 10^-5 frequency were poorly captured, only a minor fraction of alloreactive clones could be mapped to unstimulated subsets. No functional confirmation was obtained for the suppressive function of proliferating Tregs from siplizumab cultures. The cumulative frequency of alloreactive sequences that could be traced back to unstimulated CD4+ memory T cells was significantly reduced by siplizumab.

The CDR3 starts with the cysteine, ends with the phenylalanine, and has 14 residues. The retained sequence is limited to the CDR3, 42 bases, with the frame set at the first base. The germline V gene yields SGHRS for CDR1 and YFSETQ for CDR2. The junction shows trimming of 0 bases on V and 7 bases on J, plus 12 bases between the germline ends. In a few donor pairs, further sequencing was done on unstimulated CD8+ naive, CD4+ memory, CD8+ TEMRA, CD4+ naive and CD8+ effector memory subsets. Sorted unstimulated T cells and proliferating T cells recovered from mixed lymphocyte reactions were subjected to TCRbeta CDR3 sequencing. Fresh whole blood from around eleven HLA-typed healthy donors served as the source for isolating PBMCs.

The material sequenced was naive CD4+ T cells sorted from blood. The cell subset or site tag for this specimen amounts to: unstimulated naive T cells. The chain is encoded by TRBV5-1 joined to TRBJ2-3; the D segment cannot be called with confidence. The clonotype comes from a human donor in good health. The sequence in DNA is TGCGCCAGCAGCTTGGCGGCTAATGTGAATACGCAGTATTTT. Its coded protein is CASSLAANVNTQYF.